This T cell receptor beta chain comes out of a study of cytomegalovirus exposure and HLA in healthy donors. On this clone: At one end the junction does not follow the germline gene, possibly because of a read error.

PCR used 60 Vbeta primers and 13 Jbeta primers. Produced via immunoSEQ multiplex PCR; TCRdb's table is partial and in-frame only. Of 210,000 or so clones in the sample, over 60% were seen once. This CDR3 spans 16 amino acids. CDR1 LNHDA and CDR2 SQIVND come from the germline V gene (reference sequence). The sequenced sample was PBMCs. The clonotype was recovered from a man aged 40-49 years in good health and CMV-seronegative. The chain employs TRBV19 and TRBJ2-7, with TRBD1 matching 10 bases. The CDR3 region is CASSISGQGFSDEQYF. CDR3 bases: TGTGCCAGTAGTATCTCGGGACAGGGGTTCTCCGACGAGCAGTACTTC.